This T cell receptor beta chain stems from a study of persistence of HIV-infected CD4 T cells (dated by TCRdb to the early 2020s). Notes on the research overall: CMV- and HIV-1 Gag-responding CD4+ T cells were isolated from ART-treated individuals so that antigen-driven clonal expansion of HIV-1-infected cells could be examined. Participants had been on suppressive ART for a median of roughly 8 years. Apart from a couple of participants who underwent leukapheresis at a single time point, peripheral blood samples of up to 180 mL were collected from participants at multiple time points. The clonality of all cells in each sorted population was measured by TCRbeta sequencing, and the clonality of infected cells was measured by proviral sequencing. In the cross-participant TCR cluster analysis, 8 participants were included for CMV and 7 participants were included for Gag.

On the study overall, not on this receptor specifically: Because the TCR analyses were done in bulk, restricting them to just the rare CMV-responding cells that actually carried HIV-1 proviruses was not possible. TCRbeta richness in CMV- and Gag-responding cells was significantly lower than in anti-CD3/anti-CD28-responding cells; CMV-responding cells had higher oligoclonality than CD3/CD28-stimulated and Gag-responding cells. A correlation was observed between TCR oligoclonality and proviral oligoclonality within the same sorted populations. Few individuals were included in the study, and only a limited range of antigens was tested. Antigen-responding cells were enriched for expanded CDR3beta sequences that were degenerate, which suggests that CD4+ responses to CMV and Gag underwent convergent selection.

The immunoSEQ hsTCRB assay version 4 in survey mode was used to sequence TCRbeta repertoires from genomic DNA. Genomic DNA was diluted to around 9.4 ng/uL, using up to 1 ug per sample for TCRbeta sequencing. From the authors' description of their analysis: ImmunoSeq Analyzer 3.0 was used for analysis of TCRbeta data, and diversity was computed on productive nucleotide rearrangements. Lower-bound TCR diversity was estimated with the improved Chao index, and clonality with the Gini coefficient using the Immunarch R package. Nucleotide rearrangements that differed but encoded the same CDR3beta amino acid sequence were counted as separate clonotypes. TCRbeta sequences significantly enriched in antigen-responding cells relative to anti-CD3/anti-CD28-activated cells were identified by differential abundance analysis. Using predicted peptide-MHC specificity as the basis, GLIPH2 grouped TCRs into clusters, both for each participant individually and for the merged data sets that combined participants. TCRdb's version of the immuneACCESS table is confined to in-frame rearrangements and falls short of the full clone set. An unresolved V gene accounts for under half of the shortfall where checked; the remainder is of unknown origin. V and J calls and clone size are those listed in that table; D and trimming were worked out from the DNA. The sample data list fewer than 40,000 clones, and 82% of these were observed just once. The top ten clonotypes cover under 7.5% of the sample.

This clone appeared once. Its antigen is unknown. No quality values exist for individual bases; no much larger clone is one base distant. The treatment or condition label on this specimen signifies: suppressive antiretroviral therapy. Lysates of CMV-infected fibroblasts at roughly 9.6 ug/mL were used to stimulate the cells. Memory populations depleted of antigen-responding cells were obtained by sorting nonresponding CD40L-negative CD69-negative CD45RO-high memory CD4+ T cells. Participants were HIV-1-infected adults who started suppressive ART during chronic infection. Participants had undetectable plasma HIV-1 RNA below 50 copies/mL for at least 4 years. To be included, participants needed a CD4+ T cell count above 400 cells/uL and a positive CMV serology. Before stimulation, PBMCs were isolated using density centrifugation and then depleted of CD8+ T cells. For 15 to 20 hours, CD8-depleted PBMCs were stimulated with anti-CD28/CD49d costimulation, a CD40-blocking antibody, and enfuvirtide, which was added to prevent new infections. Cell sorting was performed on a Beckman Coulter MoFlo Legacy or XDP sorter, and dead cells were excluded with propidium iodide. The QIAamp DNA Mini Kit was used for genomic DNA extraction from samples above one million cells, and the Quick-DNA Microprep Kit was used otherwise.

Measured from the cysteine to the phenylalanine, the CDR3 is 14 residues long. Of all the DNA, just the CDR3 is kept, 42 bases in frame from base 1. The junction shows trimming of 4 bases on V and 4 bases on J, plus 13 bases between the germline ends. For CDR1 and CDR2, the germline V gene (reference sequence) lists SEHNR and FQNEAQ. The rearranged segments are TRBV7-9 and TRBJ1-2; a tentative D match to TRBD1 spans 5 bases. This TCR was sampled from an adult woman with HIV who was CMV-seropositive. The source was CD4+ T cells sorted from PBMCs after approximately 18-hour stimulation, collected from a patient who received antiretroviral therapy. This sample's cell subset or site label indicates: CD40L-CD69- CD45RO-high memory CD4 T cells not responding to CMV lysate. The DNA reads as follows: TGTGCCAGCAGCTCTACACCCCAGGGCTATGGCTACACCTTC. The resulting protein is CASSSTPQGYGYTF.